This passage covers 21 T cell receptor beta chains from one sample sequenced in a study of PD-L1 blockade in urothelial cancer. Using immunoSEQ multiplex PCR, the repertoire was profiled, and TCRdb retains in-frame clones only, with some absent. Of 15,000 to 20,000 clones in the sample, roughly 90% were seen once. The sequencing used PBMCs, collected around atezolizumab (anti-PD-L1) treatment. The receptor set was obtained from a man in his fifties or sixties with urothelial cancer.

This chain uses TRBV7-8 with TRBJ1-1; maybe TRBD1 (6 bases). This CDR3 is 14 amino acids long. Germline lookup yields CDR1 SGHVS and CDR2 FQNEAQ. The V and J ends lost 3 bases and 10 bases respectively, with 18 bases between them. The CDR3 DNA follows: TGTGCCAGCAGCTTGAGGGCAGGGGCCACGGGAGCTTTCTTT. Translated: CASSLRAGATGAFF.

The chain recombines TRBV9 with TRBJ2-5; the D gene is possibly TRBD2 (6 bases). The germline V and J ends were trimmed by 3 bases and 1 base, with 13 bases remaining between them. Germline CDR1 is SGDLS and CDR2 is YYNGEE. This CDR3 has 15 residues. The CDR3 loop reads CASSATSRGQETQYF. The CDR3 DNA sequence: TGTGCCAGCAGCGCGACTAGTCGGGGCCAAGAGACCCAGTACTTC.

In DNA form, the CDR3 reads TGTGCCAGCAGTTCCGATGATAGGTTGGGGGGTGAGCAGTTCTTC. It is translated as CASSSDDRLGGEQFF. The V and J genes are TRBV7-3 and TRBJ2-1; TRBD2 might be the D (6 bases). Trimming removed 6 bases from V and 9 bases from J, with 21 bases in between. The CDR3 loop spans 15 amino acids. Germline assignment: CDR1 SGHTA and CDR2 FQGTGA. The entire variable domain, with the rest obtained from reference TRBV7-3 and TRBJ2-1, is as follows: GAGVSQTPSNKVTEKGKYVELRCDPISGHTALYWYRQSLGQGPEFLIYFQGTGAADDSGLPNDRFFAVRPEGSVSTLKIQRTERGDSAVYLCASSSDDRLGGEQFFGPGTRLTVL.

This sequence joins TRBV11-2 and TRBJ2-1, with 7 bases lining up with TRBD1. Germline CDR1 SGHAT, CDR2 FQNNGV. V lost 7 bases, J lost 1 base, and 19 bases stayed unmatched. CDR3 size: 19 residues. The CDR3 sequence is CASTLPPVTGWLSYNEQFF. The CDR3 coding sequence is TGTGCCAGCACCCTCCCCCCAGTGACAGGGTGGTTGTCCTACAATGAGCAGTTCTTC.

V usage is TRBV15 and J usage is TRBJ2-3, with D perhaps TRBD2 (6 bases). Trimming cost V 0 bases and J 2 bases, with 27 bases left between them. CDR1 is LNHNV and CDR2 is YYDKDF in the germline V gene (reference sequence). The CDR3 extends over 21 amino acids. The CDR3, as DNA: TGTGCCACCAGCAGAGATTCGCCCCGTCCCCGACTAGTTATCCCCACAGATACGCAGTATTTT. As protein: CATSRDSPRPRLVIPTDTQYF.

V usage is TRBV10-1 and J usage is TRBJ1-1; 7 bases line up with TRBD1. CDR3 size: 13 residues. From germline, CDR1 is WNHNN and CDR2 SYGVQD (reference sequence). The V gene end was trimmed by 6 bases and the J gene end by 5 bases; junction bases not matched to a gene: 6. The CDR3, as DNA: TGCGCCAGCAGACAGGGGATTGGGACTGAAGCTTTCTTT. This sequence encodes CASRQGIGTEAFF.

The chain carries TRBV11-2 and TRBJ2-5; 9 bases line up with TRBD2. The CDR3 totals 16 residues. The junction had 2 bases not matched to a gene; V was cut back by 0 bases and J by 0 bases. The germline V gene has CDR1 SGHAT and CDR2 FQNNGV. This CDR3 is CASSLEVAGDQETQYF. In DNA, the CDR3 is TGTGCCAGCAGCTTAGAGGTAGCGGGGGACCAAGAGACCCAGTACTTC.

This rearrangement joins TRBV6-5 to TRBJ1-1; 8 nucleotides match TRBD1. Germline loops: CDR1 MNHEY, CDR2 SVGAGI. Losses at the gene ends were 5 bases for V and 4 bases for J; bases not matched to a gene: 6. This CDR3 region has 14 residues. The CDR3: CASSPRGPGTEAFF. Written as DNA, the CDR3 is TGTGCCAGCAGTCCCAGGGGGCCTGGCACTGAAGCTTTCTTT.

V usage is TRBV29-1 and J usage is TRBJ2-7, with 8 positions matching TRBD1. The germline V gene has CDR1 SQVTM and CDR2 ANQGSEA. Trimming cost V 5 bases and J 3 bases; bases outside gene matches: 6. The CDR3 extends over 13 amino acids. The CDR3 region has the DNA TGCAGCGTTCTCGCAGGGGGCCTCTACGAGCAGTACTTC. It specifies CSVLAGGLYEQYF.

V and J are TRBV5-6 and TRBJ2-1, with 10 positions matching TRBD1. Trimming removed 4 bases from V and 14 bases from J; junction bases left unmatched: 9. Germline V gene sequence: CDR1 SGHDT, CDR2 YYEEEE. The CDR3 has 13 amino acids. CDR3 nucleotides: TGTGCCAGCAGCAAAAGCCGGGACAGGGGTGAGTTCTTC. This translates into CASSKSRDRGEFF.

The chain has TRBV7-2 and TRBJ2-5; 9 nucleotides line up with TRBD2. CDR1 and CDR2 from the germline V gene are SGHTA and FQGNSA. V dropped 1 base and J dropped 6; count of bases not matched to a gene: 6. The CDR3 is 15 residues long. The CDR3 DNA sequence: TGTGCCAGCAGCTTAGGAGGTAGCGGGAGAAAGACCCAGTACTTC. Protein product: CASSLGGSGRKTQYF.

The CDR3, as DNA: TGTGCCTGGAGGAACCGGGAGATCGCTGAAGCTTTCTTT. Translating gives CAWRNREIAEAFF. The chain joins TRBV30 to TRBJ1-1; D unclear. Germline CDR1 GTSNPN, CDR2 SVGIG (reference sequence). The CDR3 is made up of 13 amino acids. Deletions cut 3 bases from V and 6 bases from J, with 14 bases between.

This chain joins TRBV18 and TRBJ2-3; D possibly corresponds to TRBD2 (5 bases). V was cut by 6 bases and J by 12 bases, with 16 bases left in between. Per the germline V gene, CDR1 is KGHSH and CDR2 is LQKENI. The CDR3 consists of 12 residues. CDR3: CASSPSGNIQYF. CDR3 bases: TGTGCCAGCTCCCCCTCCGGGAACATTCAGTATTTT.

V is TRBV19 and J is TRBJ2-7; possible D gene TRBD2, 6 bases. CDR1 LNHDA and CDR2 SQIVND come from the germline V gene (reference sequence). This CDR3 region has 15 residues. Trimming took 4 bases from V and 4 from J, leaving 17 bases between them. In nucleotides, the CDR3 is TGTGCCAGTAGTACCCCCACAGGAGGGCGGTACGAGCAGTACTTC. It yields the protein CASSTPTGGRYEQYF.

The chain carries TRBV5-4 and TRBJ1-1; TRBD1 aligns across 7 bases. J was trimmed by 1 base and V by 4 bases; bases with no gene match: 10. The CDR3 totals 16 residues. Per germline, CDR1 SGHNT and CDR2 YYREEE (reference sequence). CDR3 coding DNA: TGTGCCAGCAGCCCTGGTGGACAGGCCAAGAACACTGAAGCTTTCTTT. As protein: CASSPGGQAKNTEAFF.

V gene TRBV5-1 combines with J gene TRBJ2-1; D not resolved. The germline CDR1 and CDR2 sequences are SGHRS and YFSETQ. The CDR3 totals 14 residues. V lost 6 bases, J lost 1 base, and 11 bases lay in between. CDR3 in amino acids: CASTRVLSYNEQFF. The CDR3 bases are TGCGCCAGCACCCGGGTTTTATCCTACAATGAGCAGTTCTTC.

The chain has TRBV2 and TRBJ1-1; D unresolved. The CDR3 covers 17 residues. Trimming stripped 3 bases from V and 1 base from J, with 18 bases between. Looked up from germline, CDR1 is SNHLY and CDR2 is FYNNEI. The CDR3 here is CASSERGLGWSNTEAFF. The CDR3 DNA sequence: TGTGCCAGCAGTGAGAGAGGCTTAGGCTGGTCGAACACTGAAGCTTTCTTT.

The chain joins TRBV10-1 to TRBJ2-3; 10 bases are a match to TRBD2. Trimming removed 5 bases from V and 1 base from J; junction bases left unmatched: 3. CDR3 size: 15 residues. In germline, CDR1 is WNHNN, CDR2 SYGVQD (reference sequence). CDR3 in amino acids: CASSNSGGGTDTQYF. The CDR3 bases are TGCGCCAGCAGTAACAGCGGGGGGGGCACAGATACGCAGTATTTT.

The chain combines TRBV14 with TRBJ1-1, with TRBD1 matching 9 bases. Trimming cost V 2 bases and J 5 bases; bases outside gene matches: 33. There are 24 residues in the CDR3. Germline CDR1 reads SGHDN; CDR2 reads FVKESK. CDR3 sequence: CASSQRSLRPWQAPRDRAHTEAFF. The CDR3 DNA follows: TGTGCCAGCAGCCAACGATCGCTCCGGCCTTGGCAGGCCCCCCGGGACAGGGCGCATACTGAAGCTTTCTTT.

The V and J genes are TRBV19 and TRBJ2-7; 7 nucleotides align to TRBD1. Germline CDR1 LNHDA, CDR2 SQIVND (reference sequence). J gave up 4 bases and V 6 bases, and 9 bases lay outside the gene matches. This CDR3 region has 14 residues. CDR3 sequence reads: CASSITGAGYEQYF. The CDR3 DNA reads TGTGCCAGTAGCATAACAGGGGCCGGTTACGAGCAGTACTTC.

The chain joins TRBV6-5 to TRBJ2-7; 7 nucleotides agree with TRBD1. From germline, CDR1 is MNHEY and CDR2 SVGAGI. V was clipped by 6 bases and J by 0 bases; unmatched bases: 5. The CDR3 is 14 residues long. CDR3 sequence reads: CASRYRDSSYEQYF. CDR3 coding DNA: TGTGCCAGCAGGTACCGGGACAGCTCCTACGAGCAGTACTTC.